This T cell receptor (beta chain) was captured in a study of T-cell memory formation after mild COVID-19. Each CDR3 protein gets one entry after TCRdb re-called the 5' RACE reads with MiXCR. The sample gives 100,000 or so distinct CDR3 sequences, 11% of which show up once; around 40% is in the top ten. The CDR3 has 12 residues. Trimming took 5 bases from V and 10 from J, leaving 9 bases between them. Germline V gene sequence: CDR1 MDHEN, CDR2 SYDVKM. Sequencing was carried out using PBMCs or a T cell subset sorted from them (not recorded which). This sequence joins TRBV28 and TRBJ1-6; unclear D gene. The origin of this receptor is a young man who had mild COVID-19 (a few samples of this study predate the infection). Cell type and time point are not known. For the CDR3, the DNA is TGTGCCAGCAGTAAGCTCGCGTCACCCCTCCACTTT. It encodes CASSKLASPLHF.